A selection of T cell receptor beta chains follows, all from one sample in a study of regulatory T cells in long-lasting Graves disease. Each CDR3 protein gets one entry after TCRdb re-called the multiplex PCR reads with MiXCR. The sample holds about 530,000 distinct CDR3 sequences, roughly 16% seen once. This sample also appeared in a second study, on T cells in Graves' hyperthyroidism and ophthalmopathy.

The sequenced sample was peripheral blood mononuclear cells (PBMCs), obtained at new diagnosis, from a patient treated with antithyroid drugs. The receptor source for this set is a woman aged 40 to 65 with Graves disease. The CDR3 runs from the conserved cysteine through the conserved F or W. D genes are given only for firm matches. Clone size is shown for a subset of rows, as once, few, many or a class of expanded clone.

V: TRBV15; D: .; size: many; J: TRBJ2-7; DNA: TGTGCCACCAGCAGAGACAGGGAAGGCTCCGAGCAGTACTTC; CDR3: CATSRDREGSEQYF
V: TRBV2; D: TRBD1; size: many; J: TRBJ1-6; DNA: TGTGCCAGCAGGGGGACAGATCCTTCACCCCTCCACTTT; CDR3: CASRGTDPSPLHF
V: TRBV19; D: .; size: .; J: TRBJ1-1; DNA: TGTGCCAGTACCTCCTTACGGGCTGAAGCTTTCTTT; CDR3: CASTSLRAEAFF
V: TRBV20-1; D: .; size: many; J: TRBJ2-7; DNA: TGCAGTGCTAGAGAACTGTCTAGCTACGAGCAGTACTTC; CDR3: CSARELSSYEQYF
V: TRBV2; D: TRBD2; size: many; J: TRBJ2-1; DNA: TGTGCCCCGTCAGCGGGGGGGCCGTTCAATGAGCAGTTCTTC; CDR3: CAPSAGGPFNEQFF
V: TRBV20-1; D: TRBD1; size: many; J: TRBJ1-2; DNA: TGCAGTGCTGCCCTAACAGGGGGCTATGGCTACACCTTC; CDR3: CSAALTGGYGYTF
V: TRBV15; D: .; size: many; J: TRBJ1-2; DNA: TGTGCCACCAGCAGAGGTACGGAGGATGGGGGCTACACCTTC; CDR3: CATSRGTEDGGYTF
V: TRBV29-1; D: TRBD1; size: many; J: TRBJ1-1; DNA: TGCAGCGCCGAGCCCGGGACAGCTAACACTGAAGCTTTCTTT; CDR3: CSAEPGTANTEAFF
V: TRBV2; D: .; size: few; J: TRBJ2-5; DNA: TGTGCCAGCAGGTTAGGGGAGACCCAGTACTTC; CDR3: CASRLGETQYF
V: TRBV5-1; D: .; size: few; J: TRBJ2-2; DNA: TGCGCCAGCAGCTTGGGTTCGGATGTACCCGGGGAGCTGTTTTTT; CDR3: CASSLGSDVPGELFF
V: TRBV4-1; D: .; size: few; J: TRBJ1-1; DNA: TGCGCCAGCAGCCAAGGTTCTCAATTGGACACTGAAGCTTTCTTT; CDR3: CASSQGSQLDTEAFF
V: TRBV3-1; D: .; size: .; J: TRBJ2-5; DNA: TGTGCCAGCAGCCAAGCAAGAATCGAGGGGCTTTTGGAGACCCAGTACTTC; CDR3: CASSQARIEGLLETQYF
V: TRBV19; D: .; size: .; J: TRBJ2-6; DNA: TGTGCCAGCGAAGACGGGTATACTCTGGGAGCCAACGTCCTGACTTTC; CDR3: CASEDGYTLGANVLTF
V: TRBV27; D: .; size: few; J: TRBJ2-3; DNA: TGTGCCAGCAGTCCGAACCCCCGGGACGGGGGGCCAGATACGCAGTATTTT; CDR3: CASSPNPRDGGPDTQYF
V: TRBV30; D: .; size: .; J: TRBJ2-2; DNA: TGTGCCTGGGGGGCTCAGAGAAACGCCGGGGAGCTGTTTTTT; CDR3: CAWGAQRNAGELFF
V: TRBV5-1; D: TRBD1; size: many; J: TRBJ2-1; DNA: TGCGCCAGCACCTATCGAGGGGACAGCGAGCAGTTCTTC; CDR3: CASTYRGDSEQFF
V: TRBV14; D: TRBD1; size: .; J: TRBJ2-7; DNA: TGTGCCAGCAGCCGAGGGACAGCCCGCTACGAGCAGTACTTC; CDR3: CASSRGTARYEQYF
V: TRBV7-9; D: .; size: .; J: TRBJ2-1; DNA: TGTGCCAGCAGCGGACGTGTCGGGGGATTCTACAATGAGCAGTTCTTC; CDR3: CASSGRVGGFYNEQFF
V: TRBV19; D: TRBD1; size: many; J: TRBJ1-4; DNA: TGTGCCAGTAGTATAGCATGGACAGGGAATGAAAAACTGTTTTTT; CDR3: CASSIAWTGNEKLFF
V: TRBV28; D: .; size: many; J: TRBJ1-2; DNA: TGTGCCAGCAGTCTACATGTTAACTATGGCTACACCTTC; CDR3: CASSLHVNYGYTF
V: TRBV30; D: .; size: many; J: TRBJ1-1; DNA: TGTGCCTGGAATCGGAAGATGAACACTGAAGCTTTCTTT; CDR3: CAWNRKMNTEAFF
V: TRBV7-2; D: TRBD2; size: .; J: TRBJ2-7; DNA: TGTGCCAGCAGCCTCCGTGGGGTTAGCGGGGGGTTCCGGTACGAGCAGTACTTC; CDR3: CASSLRGVSGGFRYEQYF
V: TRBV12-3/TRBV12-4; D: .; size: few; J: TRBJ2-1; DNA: TGTGCCAGCAGTTTCTTCTCCAACGAGGAACATGAGCAGTTCTTC; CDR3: CASSFFSNEEHEQFF
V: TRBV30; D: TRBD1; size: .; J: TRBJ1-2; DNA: TGTGCCTGGTCTCCGGGACAGGGGGGCTACACCTTC; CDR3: CAWSPGQGGYTF